One and the same sample provided the 26 T cell receptor beta chains below, sequenced in a study of cytomegalovirus exposure and HLA in healthy donors. PCR primers comprised 60 Vbeta and 13 Jbeta primers. Profiling relied on immunoSEQ multiplex PCR, and the TCRdb table lists in-frame clones only, not all of them. The sample records 130,000 to 150,000 clones, roughly 80% being singletons. Source material: PBMCs. These receptors were obtained from a woman aged 30 to 39 in good health and CMV-seronegative.

The CDR3 here is CASSERWNEQFF. The CDR3 bases are TGTGCCAGCAGTGAACGGTGGAATGAGCAGTTCTTC. The rearrangement joins TRBV6-1 to TRBJ2-1; D not certain. V lost 2 bases, J lost 7 bases, and 6 bases lay in between. CDR3 size: 12 residues. The germline V gene has CDR1 MNHNS and CDR2 SASEGT.

The chain carries TRBV19 and TRBJ2-3, with D possibly being TRBD2 (5 bases). V shed 5 bases and J shed 7 bases, with 13 bases lying between them. Per germline, CDR1 LNHDA and CDR2 SQIVND (reference sequence). The length of the CDR3 is 13 residues. The CDR3 DNA is TGTGCCAGTAGTGCCTCGACTATGCATACGCAGTATTTT. The encoded protein is CASSASTMHTQYF.

The chain recombines TRBV11-2 with TRBJ2-3; 10 bases are a match to TRBD2. CDR3 length equals 18 residues. CDR1 is SGHAT, CDR2 FQNNGV, per germline. Unmatched junction bases numbered 10, after V lost 4 bases and J lost 0 bases. The CDR3 sequence is CASSSESLAGSSTDTQYF. The CDR3 DNA follows: TGTGCCAGCAGCTCCGAATCACTAGCGGGATCTAGCACAGATACGCAGTATTTT.

This clone was detected only a few times. V gene TRBV7-7 combines with J gene TRBJ2-1; D is uncertain. Germline assignment: CDR1 SSHAT and CDR2 FNYEAQ (reference sequence). The CDR3 sequence is 12 residues long. Deletions cut 5 bases from V and 10 bases from J, with 12 bases between. The CDR3 loop is CASSADAGEQFF. The CDR3, as DNA: TGTGCCAGCAGCGCCGACGCAGGAGAGCAGTTCTTC. Complete variable domain (other parts from reference TRBV7-7 and TRBJ2-1): GAGVSQSPRYKVTKRGQDVTLRCDPISSHATLYWYQQALGQGPEFLTYFNYEAQPDKSGLPSDRFSAERPEGSISTLTIQRTEQRDSAMYRCASSADAGEQFFGPGTRLTVL.

The V and J genes are TRBV5-1 and TRBJ2-5; 10 bases are a match to TRBD1. Gene TRBJ2-7 matches the end of the DNA better, so the J call may be wrong. Germline V gene lookup returns CDR1 SGHRS and CDR2 YFSETQ. This CDR3 is built from 16 residues. Here the CDR3 DNA reads TGCGCCAGCAGCTTGGTAAGGGACAGGGGCTCCTACGAGCAGTACTTC. Translation: CASSLVRDRGSYEQYF.

The V and J genes are TRBV18 and TRBJ2-7; perhaps TRBD2 as D (6 bases). Trimming stripped 3 bases from V and 2 bases from J, with 11 bases between. The length of the CDR3 is 14 residues. The germline V gene has CDR1 KGHSH and CDR2 LQKENI. DNA for the CDR3: TGTGCCAGCTCACCTGGGACTTTTACCTACGAGCAGTACTTC. Encoded protein: CASSPGTFTYEQYF. Full variable domain (outside the CDR3, taken from reference TRBV18 and TRBJ2-7): NAGVMQNPRHLVRRRGQEARLRCSPMKGHSHVYWYRQLPEEGLKFMVYLQKENIIDESGMPKERFSAEFPKEGPSILRIQQVVRGDSAAYFCASSPGTFTYEQYFGPGTRLTVT.

The genes are TRBV4-2 and TRBJ2-2, with a possible D match to TRBD1 (7 bases). The CDR3 has 18 amino acids. The germline V and J ends were trimmed by 7 bases and 4 bases, with 25 bases remaining between them. CDR1 is LGHNA and CDR2 is YNFKEQ in the germline V gene. CDR3 sequence (DNA): TGTGCCAGCACCCCAGGGGGGCGAATCCCCCGGGGCACCGGGGAGCTGTTTTTT. Residues: CASTPGGRIPRGTGELFF.

The rearrangement joins TRBV7-2 to TRBJ1-5, with D unclear. The CDR3 has 15 residues. CDR1 and CDR2 (germline): SGHTA, FQGNSA. The germline V and J ends were trimmed by 0 bases and 3 bases, with 9 bases remaining between them. CDR3 bases: TGTGCCAGCAGCTTAGCGGCATCACACAATCAGCCCCAGCATTTT. Its translation: CASSLAASHNQPQHF.

The chain carries TRBV9 and TRBJ1-2, with a weak D call TRBD1 (5 bases). V was cut by 1 base and J by 8 bases, with 9 bases left in between. Germline loops: CDR1 SGDLS, CDR2 YYNGEE. The CDR3 length is 12 residues. CDR3 amino acids: CASSVMGQGYTF. As DNA, the CDR3 is TGTGCCAGCAGCGTAATGGGGCAAGGCTACACCTTC.

The chain employs TRBV9 and TRBJ1-2, with a tentative D call TRBD1 (5 bases). V gave up 0 bases and J gave up 3 bases, with 18 bases separating them. CDR1 and CDR2 from the germline V gene are SGDLS and YYNGEE. The CDR3 has 17 residues. CDR3 protein: CASSVEMSGGLYYGYTF. In DNA, the CDR3 is TGTGCCAGCAGCGTAGAGATGAGTGGGGGACTCTACTATGGCTACACCTTC.

The CDR3 coding sequence is TGTGCCATCAGTGAGGAGACTTATCAGCCCCAGCATTTT. The encoded protein is CAISEETYQPQHF. The genes are TRBV10-3 and TRBJ1-5; D is undetermined. CDR3 length: 13 amino acids. Germline lookup yields CDR1 ENHRY and CDR2 SYGVKD. V lost 2 bases, J lost 5 bases, and 7 bases lay in between.

J is TRBJ2-3 and V is TRBV5-1; 8 nucleotides agree with TRBD2. V gave up 0 bases and J gave up 4 bases; unmatched junction bases: 7. Germline V gene sequence: CDR1 SGHRS, CDR2 YFSETQ. The CDR3 runs to 16 residues. CDR3 bases: TGCGCCAGCAGCTTGGGATCGGGAGGGCAAGCAGATACGCAGTATTTT. It translates to CASSLGSGGQADTQYF.

This clone was picked up one time. The genes are TRBV10-3 and TRBJ1-2; D not certain. Germline CDR1 reads ENHRY; CDR2 reads SYGVKD. The CDR3 consists of 12 residues. V dropped 6 bases and J dropped 9 bases, with 14 bases sitting between them. CDR3 sequence (DNA): TGTGCCATCAGCCCCGTCCAGAGGCGCTACACCTTC. Translated, it gives CAISPVQRRYTF.

The chain uses TRBV7-2 and TRBJ2-2; 8 positions match TRBD1. This CDR3 is built from 15 residues. Losses at the gene ends were 3 bases for V and 4 bases for J; bases not matched to a gene: 4. Germline CDR1 SGHTA, CDR2 FQGNSA. In DNA form, the CDR3 reads TGTGCCAGCAGCTTGACGACAGGGGCCACCGGGGAGCTGTTTTTT. It yields the protein CASSLTTGATGELFF.

The chain has TRBV7-2 and TRBJ2-7; the match to TRBD2 covers 9 bases. The CDR3 is 15 residues long. Germline V gene lookup returns CDR1 SGHTA and CDR2 FQGNSA. V dropped 2 bases and J dropped 7; count of bases not matched to a gene: 9. The CDR3 region is CASSLLGGGAWEQYF. CDR3 nucleotide sequence: TGTGCCAGCAGCTTACTCGGCGGGGGGGCCTGGGAGCAGTACTTC.

This chain uses TRBV10-2 with TRBJ2-5, with 9 bases identical to TRBD2. V was pared by 4 bases and J by 1 base, with 1 base of the junction left unmatched. The length of the CDR3 is 14 residues. Germline CDR1 is WSHSY and CDR2 is SAAADI. Here the CDR3 DNA reads TGCGCCAGCAGTGTACTAGCGGGCCAAGAGACCCAGTACTTC. Amino acids: CASSVLAGQETQYF.

J is TRBJ2-7 and V is TRBV6-1, with 9 bases that match TRBD1. CDR3 size: 13 residues. The V and J ends lost 7 bases and 3 bases, in that order; junction bases with no gene match: 4. Germline CDR1 reads MNHNS; CDR2 reads SASEGT. The CDR3 sequence is CASTGQGSYEQYF. In DNA form, the CDR3 reads TGTGCCAGCACCGGACAGGGGAGCTACGAGCAGTACTTC.

CDR3 DNA sequence: TGTGCCAGCAGCCTTTGGGGGGGTATGAACACTGAAGCTTTCTTT. Its translation is CASSLWGGMNTEAFF. The gene calls are TRBV11-2 and TRBJ1-1; D possibly corresponds to TRBD1 (5 bases). This CDR3 spans 15 amino acids. Germline assignment: CDR1 SGHAT and CDR2 FQNNGV. V dropped 5 bases and J dropped 0 bases, with 13 bases sitting between them.

V gene TRBV5-6 combines with J gene TRBJ2-5; the match to TRBD2 covers 10 bases. The CDR3 sequence is 16 residues long. The trim removed 2 bases at V and 4 bases at J, leaving 8 bases unmatched. Germline V gene lookup returns CDR1 SGHDT and CDR2 YYEEEE. The CDR3 sequence is CASSFGTSVKSETQYF. In DNA form, the CDR3 reads TGTGCCAGCAGCTTCGGGACTAGCGTTAAGTCAGAGACCCAGTACTTC.

The rearrangement joins TRBV28 to TRBJ2-2; 11 nucleotides match TRBD2. CDR3 size: 16 residues. Germline V CDR1 and CDR2: MDHEN, SYDVKM. Losses at the gene ends were 3 bases for V and 5 bases for J; bases not matched to a gene: 5. In nucleotides, the CDR3 is TGTGCCAGCAGTTTCCTAGCGGGAGGTCGGACCGGGGAGCTGTTTTTT. As protein: CASSFLAGGRTGELFF.

The chain links TRBV7-2 to TRBJ2-2; 7 bases line up with TRBD2. Germline V gene lookup returns CDR1 SGHTA and CDR2 FQGNSA. V shed 3 bases, J shed 5 bases, and the junction held 9 bases outside the gene matches. The CDR3 length is 16 residues. The CDR3 sequence: CASSFKGGAGTGELFF. As DNA, the CDR3 is TGTGCCAGCAGCTTTAAGGGAGGGGCGGGTACCGGGGAGCTGTTTTTT.

In its sample, this clone was seen once. The chain combines TRBV19 with TRBJ2-7; TRBD1 is a possible D gene (5 bases). Trimming left V 5 bases short and J 6 bases short, with 14 bases between. Germline loops: CDR1 LNHDA, CDR2 SQIVND (reference sequence). CDR3 length equals 13 residues. CDR3 DNA: TGTGCCAGTAGTTCGACTCTTAGGGGCGAGCAGTACTTC. It encodes CASSSTLRGEQYF.

The chain carries TRBV4-1 and TRBJ1-1, with 9 bases lining up with TRBD1. Germline loops: CDR1 MGHRA, CDR2 YSYEKL. J lost 0 bases, V lost 6 bases, and 5 bases had no gene match. This CDR3 region has 15 residues. This CDR3 reads CASRAQGALNTEAFF. The DNA of the CDR3 is TGCGCCAGCAGAGCACAGGGGGCCCTGAACACTGAAGCTTTCTTT.

The chain couples TRBV30 to TRBJ1-3, with D unclear. V lost 7 bases and J 0 bases, leaving 16 bases between the germline ends. This CDR3 is 15 amino acids long. CDR1 and CDR2 from the germline V gene are GTSNPN and SVGIG (reference sequence). The CDR3 DNA is TGTGCCTCACCCAACACCGGGATCTCTGGAAACACCATATATTTT. Its protein is CASPNTGISGNTIYF.

The gene calls are TRBV7-8 and TRBJ2-3; D is unresolved. Trimming shortened V by 2 bases and J by 6 bases, and 15 bases separated the two germline ends. The V gene's germline CDR1 is SGHVS and CDR2 FQNEAQ. The CDR3 length is 15 residues. This chain's CDR3 is CASSLSSRYGDTQYF. CDR3 DNA: TGTGCCAGCAGCTTAAGCAGTAGATACGGGGATACGCAGTATTTT. Complete variable domain (other parts from reference TRBV7-8 and TRBJ2-3): GAGVSQSPRYKVAKRGQDVALRCDPISGHVSLFWYQQALGQGPEFLTYFQNEAQLDKSGLPSDRFFAERPEGSVSTLKIQRTQQEDSAVYLCASSLSSRYGDTQYFGPGTRLTVL.

V and J are TRBV11-2 and TRBJ1-2, with 10 bases matching TRBD1. In germline, CDR1 is SGHAT, CDR2 FQNNGV. The CDR3 sequence is 14 residues long. V was pared by 6 bases and J by 8 bases, with 9 bases of the junction left unmatched. The CDR3 DNA reads as TGTGCCAGCAGGCAGACAGGGGGCCCTGGGGGCTACACCTTC. Translating it yields CASRQTGGPGGYTF. Full variable domain (remainder filled in from reference TRBV11-2 and TRBJ1-2): EAGVAQSPRYKIIEKRQSVAFWCNPISGHATLYWYQQILGQGPKLLIQFQNNGVVDDSQLPKDRFSAERLKGVDSTLKIQPAKLEDSAVYLCASRQTGGPGGYTFGSGTRLTVV.